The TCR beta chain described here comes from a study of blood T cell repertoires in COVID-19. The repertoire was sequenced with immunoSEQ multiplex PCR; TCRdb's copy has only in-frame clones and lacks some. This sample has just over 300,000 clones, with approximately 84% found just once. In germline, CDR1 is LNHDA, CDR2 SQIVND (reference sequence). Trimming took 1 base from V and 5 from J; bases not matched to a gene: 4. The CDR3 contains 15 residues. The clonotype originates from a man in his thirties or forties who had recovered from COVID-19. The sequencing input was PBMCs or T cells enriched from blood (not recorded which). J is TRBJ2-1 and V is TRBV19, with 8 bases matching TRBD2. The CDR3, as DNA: TGTGCCAGTAGTATAGGCGGGGGGCCGAACAATGAGCAGTTCTTC. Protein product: CASSIGGGPNNEQFF.